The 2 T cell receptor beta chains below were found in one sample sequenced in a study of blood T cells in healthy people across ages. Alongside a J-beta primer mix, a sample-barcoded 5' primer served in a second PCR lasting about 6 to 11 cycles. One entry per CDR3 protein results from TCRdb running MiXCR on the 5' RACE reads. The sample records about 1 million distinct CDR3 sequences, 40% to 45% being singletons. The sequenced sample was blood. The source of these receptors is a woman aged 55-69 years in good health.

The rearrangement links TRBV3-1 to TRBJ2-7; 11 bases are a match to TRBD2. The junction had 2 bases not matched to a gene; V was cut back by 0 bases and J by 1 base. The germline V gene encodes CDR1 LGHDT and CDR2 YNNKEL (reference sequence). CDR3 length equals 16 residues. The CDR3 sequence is CASSQETSGKSYEQYF. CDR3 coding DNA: TGTGCCAGCAGCCAAGAGACTAGCGGGAAGTCCTACGAGCAGTACTTC.

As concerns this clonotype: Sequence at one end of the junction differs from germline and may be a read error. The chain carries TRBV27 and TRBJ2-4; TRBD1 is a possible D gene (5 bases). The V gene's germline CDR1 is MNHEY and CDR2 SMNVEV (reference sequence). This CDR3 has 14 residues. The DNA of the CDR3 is TGTGCCAGCAGTTTATTTGGACCCCAGGGCATTCAGAACTTC. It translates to CASSLFGPQGIQNF.